The 24 T cell receptor beta chains below come from one sample, sequenced in a study of blood T cell repertoires in COVID-19. Method: immunoSEQ multiplex PCR; TCRdb's copy keeps in-frame clones and lacks some. Altogether more than 55,000 clones are present, over 90% being singletons, with the ten largest covering around 4.3%. Sequencing input: peripheral blood. These receptors were obtained from a man aged 50 to 59 with active COVID-19.

Of note for this clone: Mismatch with germline at one junction end may stem from a read error. This chain links TRBV7-9 with TRBJ1-4, with 9 bases aligning to TRBD1. The V gene's germline CDR1 is SEHNR and CDR2 FQNEAQ (reference sequence). This CDR3 has 14 amino acids. The CDR3 is CASSLGQGNEKLFF. The CDR3, as DNA: TGTGCCAGCAGTTTAGGACAGGGGAACGAAAAACTGTTTTTT.

This clone was observed a handful of times. V and J are TRBV3-1 (or the pseudogene TRBV3-2) and TRBJ1-5, with D tentatively TRBD1 (6 bases). Germline V gives CDR1 LGHDT, CDR2 YNNKEL (reference sequence). The CDR3 spans 14 residues. Trimming shortened V by 3 bases and J by 6 bases, and 12 bases separated the two germline ends. CDR3 amino acids: CASSHSEGGQPQHF. The CDR3 DNA reads as TGTGCCAGCAGCCACAGCGAAGGGGGTCAGCCCCAGCATTTT.

CDR3 nucleotide sequence: TGTGCCAGCAGGGAGGTACTAGCGGGGAACGGGGAGCTGTTTTTT. Protein sequence: CASREVLAGNGELFF. V is TRBV7-2 and J is TRBJ2-2, with 10 nucleotides matching TRBD2. J lost 7 bases, V lost 6 bases, and 8 bases had no gene match. Germline CDR1 is SGHTA and CDR2 is FQGNSA. This CDR3 is 15 amino acids long.

CDR3 protein: CASSLAGANGANVLTF. CDR3 DNA sequence: TGTGCCAGCAGTCTAGCGGGAGCGAATGGGGCCAACGTCCTGACTTTC. The chain combines TRBV7-9 with TRBJ2-6; 10 positions match TRBD2. The length of the CDR3 is 16 residues. Trimming cost V 6 bases and J 3 bases; bases outside gene matches: 5. Per the germline V gene, CDR1 is SEHNR and CDR2 is FQNEAQ (reference sequence).

The genes are TRBV9 and TRBJ1-3; D is perhaps TRBD1 (6 bases). Germline V CDR1 and CDR2: SGDLS, YYNGEE. The CDR3 covers 17 residues. Trimming left V 4 bases short and J 1 base short, with 18 bases between. The CDR3 loop reads CASSPRTGGLSGNTIYF. CDR3 bases: TGTGCCAGCAGCCCTCGGACCGGGGGGCTATCTGGAAACACCATATATTTT.

The rearrangement links TRBV30 to TRBJ2-5; D gene unclear. The germline gives CDR1 GTSNPN, CDR2 SVGIG (reference sequence). The CDR3 totals 13 residues. The V gene lost 0 bases and the J gene lost 5 bases, with 10 bases spanning the gap. In nucleotides, the CDR3 is TGTGCCTGGAGTGTTGGCACGAGGGAGACCCAGTACTTC. Translated, it gives CAWSVGTRETQYF.

The V call is TRBV2, the J call TRBJ2-7, with no clear D. The CDR3 extends over 11 amino acids. Germline V lookup: CDR1 SNHLY, CDR2 FYNNEI. Trimming cost V 6 bases and J 2 bases, with 5 bases left between them. The chain's CDR3 is CASRLTYEQYF. The CDR3 DNA sequence: TGTGCCAGCAGACTGACCTACGAGCAGTACTTC.

This clone was seen only a few times. This chain connects TRBV28 to TRBJ2-7, with D unclear. With 6 bases removed from V and 12 bases from J, the gap between germline ends came to 27 bases. Germline CDR1 is MDHEN and CDR2 is SYDVKM. The CDR3 sequence is 15 residues long. This CDR3 is CASSSIRVNPRGAYF. CDR3 nucleotide sequence: TGTGCCAGCAGCTCTATCCGGGTCAATCCTCGAGGCGCGTACTTC.

The chain combines TRBV10-3 with TRBJ2-7, with a possible D match to TRBD1 (5 bases). V lost 11 bases to trimming and J lost 3 bases, with 20 bases between them. Germline V CDR1 and CDR2: ENHRY, SYGVKD. This CDR3 has 14 residues. This chain's CDR3 is CASRPTTQGYEQYF. CDR3 DNA sequence: TGTGCCTCCCGGCCCACTACCCAGGGCTACGAGCAGTACTTC.

This clone came up once. The chain links TRBV18 to TRBJ2-1, with 13 nucleotides matching TRBD2. V gave up 3 bases and J gave up 8 bases; unmatched junction bases: 4. The CDR3 has 15 residues. The germline gives CDR1 KGHSH, CDR2 LQKENI. In DNA form, the CDR3 reads TGTGCCAGCTCACCGGGACTAGCGGGAATCGATGAGCAGTTCTTC. This sequence encodes CASSPGLAGIDEQFF.

For this clone: Additional DNA sequences in this sample encode the identical CDR3. The chain recombines TRBV19 with TRBJ2-1; the D gene is possibly TRBD1 (5 bases). CDR1 is LNHDA, CDR2 SQIVND, per germline (reference sequence). CDR3 length: 15 amino acids. Trimming cost V 2 bases and J 4 bases, with 12 bases left between them. The CDR3 sequence is CASSIRDRAYNEQFF. CDR3 coding DNA: TGTGCCAGTAGTATAAGAGACAGAGCTTACAATGAGCAGTTCTTC.

The genes are TRBV7-6 and TRBJ1-5, with 8 bases identical to TRBD1. Germline values: CDR1 SGHVS, CDR2 FNYEAQ. This CDR3 is built from 17 residues. V gave up 3 bases and J gave up 0 bases; unmatched junction bases: 7. The CDR3: CASSLVRDRYSNQPQHF. CDR3 sequence (DNA): TGTGCCAGCAGCTTGGTCCGGGACAGGTATAGCAATCAGCCCCAGCATTTT. The full variable domain, in which reference TRBV7-6 and TRBJ1-5 provide the parts outside the CDR3, is GAGVSQSPRYKVTKRGQDVALRCDPISGHVSLYWYRQALGQGPEFLTYFNYEAQQDKSGLPNDRFSAERPEGSISTLTIQRTEQRDSAMYRCASSLVRDRYSNQPQHFGDGTRLSIL.

This chain links TRBV6-5 with TRBJ2-7, with 8 bases lining up with TRBD1. The CDR3 spans 14 residues. CDR1 MNHEY and CDR2 SVGAGI come from the germline V gene. Unmatched junction bases numbered 5, after V lost 7 bases and J lost 0 bases. DNA for the CDR3: TGTGCCAGCATCCTCACAGGGGGCTCCTACGAGCAGTACTTC. Protein sequence: CASILTGGSYEQYF.

V gene TRBV5-4 combines with J gene TRBJ2-4, with TRBD2 matching 11 bases. The CDR3 loop spans 16 amino acids. CDR1 is SGHNT, CDR2 YYREEE, per germline (reference sequence). V dropped 4 bases and J dropped 5; count of bases not matched to a gene: 8. CDR3 sequence: CASSLGTSGTQNIQYF. CDR3 sequence (DNA): TGTGCCAGCAGCCTAGGGACTAGCGGCACTCAAAACATTCAGTACTTC.

The rearrangement links TRBV14 to TRBJ1-1; 7 bases are shared with TRBD1. The germline V gene encodes CDR1 SGHDN and CDR2 FVKESK. The CDR3 runs to 15 residues. V gave up 4 bases and J gave up 10 bases; unmatched junction bases: 15. The chain's CDR3 is CASSRKKNEGARAFF. The CDR3 nucleotides are TGTGCCAGCAGCCGAAAAAAGAATGAGGGGGCGAGAGCTTTCTTT.

This clone was seen a single time. The chain recombines TRBV28 with TRBJ1-1; D may be TRBD1 (5 bases). V was trimmed by 4 bases and J by 0 bases, leaving 21 bases between them. CDR3 length: 18 amino acids. Germline-derived CDR1 and CDR2 are MDHEN and SYDVKM. CDR3 sequence: CASSSSAVRQGLNTEAFF. CDR3 bases: TGTGCCAGCAGTTCCTCGGCGGTAAGGCAGGGTCTGAACACTGAAGCTTTCTTT.

This chain connects TRBV19 to TRBJ2-3; TRBD2 aligns across 7 bases. The CDR3 sequence is 22 residues long. With V trimmed by 6 bases and J by 1 base, 28 bases remained unmatched. Germline-derived CDR1 and CDR2 are LNHDA and SQIVND (reference sequence). This CDR3 is CASRKGAGTLNSPSRGTDTQYF. The CDR3 region has the DNA TGTGCCAGTAGAAAGGGAGCGGGGACGCTAAACTCGCCCTCGAGGGGCACAGATACGCAGTATTTT. Full variable domain (outside the CDR3, taken from reference TRBV19 and TRBJ2-3): DGGITQSPKYLFRKEGQNVTLSCEQNLNHDAMYWYRQDPGQGLRLIYYSQIVNDFQKGDIAEGYSVSREKKESFPLTVTSAQKNPTAFYLCASRKGAGTLNSPSRGTDTQYFGPGTRLTVL.

V is TRBV9 and J is TRBJ2-1, with TRBD1 matching 12 bases. CDR1 and CDR2 (germline): SGDLS, YYNGEE. V was clipped by 1 base and J by 7 bases; unmatched bases: 3. The CDR3 runs 15 residues. As DNA, the CDR3 is TGTGCCAGCAGCGTACGGGACAGGGGGCAGAATGAGCAGTTCTTC. Its translation is CASSVRDRGQNEQFF.

The rearrangement uses TRBV19 and TRBJ2-1; D not resolved. The V gene's germline CDR1 is LNHDA and CDR2 SQIVND (reference sequence). The V gene lost 7 bases and the J gene lost 6 bases, with 13 bases spanning the gap. The CDR3 runs to 13 residues. CDR3 loop: CASTKRSPNEQFF. The CDR3 DNA reads as TGTGCCAGTACCAAAAGGAGCCCCAATGAGCAGTTCTTC. Full variable domain (remainder filled in from reference TRBV19 and TRBJ2-1): DGGITQSPKYLFRKEGQNVTLSCEQNLNHDAMYWYRQDPGQGLRLIYYSQIVNDFQKGDIAEGYSVSREKKESFPLTVTSAQKNPTAFYLCASTKRSPNEQFFGPGTRLTVL.

The chain combines TRBV21-1 with TRBJ2-1; no check of the table's D call, TRBD2, against the DNA was made. TRBV21-1 is a listed pseudogene. The CDR3 sequence is 17 residues long. This CDR3 is CASSKRRLAVSYNEQFF. In DNA, the CDR3 is TGTGCCAGCAGCAAAAGGCGACTAGCGGTCTCCTACAATGAGCAGTTCTTC.

The CDR3 coding sequence is TGTGCCAGAAGCTATGAGGTGTTTCCCCAGTTCACGGGCAATCAGCCCCAGCATTTT. It yields the protein CARSYEVFPQFTGNQPQHF. This chain links TRBV5-3 with TRBJ1-5; D is unclear. TRBV5-3 is assigned to the ORF class and has an uncertain function. V lost 3 bases and J 2 bases, leaving 24 bases between the germline ends. The CDR3 has 19 amino acids.

The chain carries TRBV4-2 and TRBJ1-3; D is undetermined. The CDR3 extends over 16 amino acids. The germline V gene encodes CDR1 LGHNA and CDR2 YNFKEQ. V was cut by 0 bases and J by 3 bases, with 12 bases left in between. The CDR3 DNA reads as TGTGCCAGCAGCCAAGATGGAGGGATAGGTGGAAACACCATATATTTT. It encodes CASSQDGGIGGNTIYF.

This chain uses TRBV28 with TRBJ2-7, with 10 bases matching TRBD1. The germline V gene encodes CDR1 MDHEN and CDR2 SYDVKM. The CDR3 sequence is 14 residues long. The ends lost 7 bases at V and 2 bases at J; junction bases unmatched: 5. CDR3 nucleotide sequence: TGTGCCAGCACGGACGGGACAGGGGCCTACGAGCAGTACTTC. Residues: CASTDGTGAYEQYF.

The count of this clone is one. The V call is TRBV19, the J call TRBJ2-1; no clear D gene. V dropped 7 bases and J dropped 5 bases, with 21 bases sitting between them. Germline V gene sequence: CDR1 LNHDA, CDR2 SQIVND (reference sequence). There are 16 residues in the CDR3. DNA for the CDR3: TGTGCCAGTACTAAACCCGAGTATTTTAGTAACAATGAGCAGTTCTTC. Translating it yields CASTKPEYFSNNEQFF.